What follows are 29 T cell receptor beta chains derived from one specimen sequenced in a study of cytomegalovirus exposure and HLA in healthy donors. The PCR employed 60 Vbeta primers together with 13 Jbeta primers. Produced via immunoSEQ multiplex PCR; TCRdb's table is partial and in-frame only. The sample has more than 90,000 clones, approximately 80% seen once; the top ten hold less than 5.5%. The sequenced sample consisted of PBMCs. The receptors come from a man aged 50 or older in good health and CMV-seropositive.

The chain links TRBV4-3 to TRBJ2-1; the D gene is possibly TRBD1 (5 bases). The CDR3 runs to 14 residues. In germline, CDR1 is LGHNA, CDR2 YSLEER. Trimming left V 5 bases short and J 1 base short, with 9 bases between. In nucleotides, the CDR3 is TGCGCCAGCAGCGCAGGGATTTCCTACAATGAGCAGTTCTTC. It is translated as CASSAGISYNEQFF.

The CDR3, as DNA: TGCAGCGTCAGGACAGGTTTGAACACTGAAGCTTTCTTT. Its translation is CSVRTGLNTEAFF. The V gene is TRBV29-1, the J gene TRBJ1-1; 7 positions match TRBD1. The J segment lost 0 bases and the V segment lost 6 bases, leaving 4 bases of the junction unmatched. The germline V gene encodes CDR1 SQVTM and CDR2 ANQGSEA. The CDR3 runs 13 residues.

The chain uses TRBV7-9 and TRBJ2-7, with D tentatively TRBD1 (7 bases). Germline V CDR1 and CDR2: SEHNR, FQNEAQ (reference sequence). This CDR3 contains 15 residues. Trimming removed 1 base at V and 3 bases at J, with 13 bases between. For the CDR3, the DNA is TGTGCCAGCAGCTTAGGGAGCAGGGGGGTCTACGAGCAGTACTTC. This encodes CASSLGSRGVYEQYF.

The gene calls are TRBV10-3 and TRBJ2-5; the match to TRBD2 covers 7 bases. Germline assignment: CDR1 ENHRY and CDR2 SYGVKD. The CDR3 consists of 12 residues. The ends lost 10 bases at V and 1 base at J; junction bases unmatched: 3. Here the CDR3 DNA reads TGTGCCACATCGGGGGGCCAAGAGACCCAGTACTTC. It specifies CATSGGQETQYF.

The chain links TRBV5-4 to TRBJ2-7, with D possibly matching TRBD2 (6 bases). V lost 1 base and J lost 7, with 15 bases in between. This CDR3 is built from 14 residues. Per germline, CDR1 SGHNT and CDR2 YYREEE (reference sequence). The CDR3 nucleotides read TGTGCCAGCAGCTTGCGATTGACCGCGGGGGAGCAGTACTTC. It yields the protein CASSLRLTAGEQYF. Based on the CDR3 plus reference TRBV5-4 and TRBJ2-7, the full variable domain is ETGVTQSPTHLIKTRGQQVTLRCSSQSGHNTVSWYQQALGQGPQFIFQYYREEENGRGNFPPRFSGLQFPNYSSELNVNALELDDSALYLCASSLRLTAGEQYFGPGTRLTVT.

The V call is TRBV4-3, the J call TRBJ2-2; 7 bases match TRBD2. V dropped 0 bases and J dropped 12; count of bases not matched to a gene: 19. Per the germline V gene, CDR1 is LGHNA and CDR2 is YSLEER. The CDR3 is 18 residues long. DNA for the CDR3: TGCGCCAGCAGCCAAGAGGCTAGCGGAGAAGATCGGGGAATCAAGCTGTTTTTT. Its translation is CASSQEASGEDRGIKLFF.

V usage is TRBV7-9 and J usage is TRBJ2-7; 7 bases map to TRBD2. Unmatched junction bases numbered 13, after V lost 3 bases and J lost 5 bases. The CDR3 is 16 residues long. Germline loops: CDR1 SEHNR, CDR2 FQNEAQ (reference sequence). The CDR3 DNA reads TGTGCCAGCAGCTTGCTGTTGGGAGCGGGACGCAACGAGCAGTACTTC. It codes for CASSLLLGAGRNEQYF.

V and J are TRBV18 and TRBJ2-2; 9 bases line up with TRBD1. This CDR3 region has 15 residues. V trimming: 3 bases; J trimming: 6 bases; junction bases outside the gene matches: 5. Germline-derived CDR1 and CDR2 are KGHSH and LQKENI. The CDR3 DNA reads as TGTGCCAGCTCACCCAGGACAGGGGAGGCCGGGGAGCTGTTTTTT. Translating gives CASSPRTGEAGELFF.

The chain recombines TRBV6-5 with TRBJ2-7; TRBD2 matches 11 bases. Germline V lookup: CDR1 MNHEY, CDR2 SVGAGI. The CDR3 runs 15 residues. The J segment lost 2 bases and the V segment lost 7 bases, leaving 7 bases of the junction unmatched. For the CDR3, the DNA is TGTGCCAGCAAGGGACTAGCGGATGCCGCCTACGAGCAGTACTTC. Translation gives CASKGLADAAYEQYF.

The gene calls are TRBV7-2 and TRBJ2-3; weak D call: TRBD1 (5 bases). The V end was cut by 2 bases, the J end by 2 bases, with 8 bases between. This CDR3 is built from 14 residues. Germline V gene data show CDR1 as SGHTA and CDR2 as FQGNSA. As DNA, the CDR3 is TGTGCCAGCAGCTTAAGGGGAACCACAGATACGCAGTATTTT. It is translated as CASSLRGTTDTQYF. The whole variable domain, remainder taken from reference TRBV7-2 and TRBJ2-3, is GAGVSQSPSNKVTEKGKDVELRCDPISGHTALYWYRQSLGQGLEFLIYFQGNSAPDKSGLPSDRFSAERTGGSVSTLTIQRTQQEDSAVYLCASSLRGTTDTQYFGPGTRLTVL.

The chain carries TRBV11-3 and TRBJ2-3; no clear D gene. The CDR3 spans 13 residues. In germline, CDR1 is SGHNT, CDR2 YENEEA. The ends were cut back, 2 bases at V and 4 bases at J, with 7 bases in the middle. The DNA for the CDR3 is TGTGCCAGCAGCTTACGGCTAGCAGATACGCAGTATTTT. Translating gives CASSLRLADTQYF.

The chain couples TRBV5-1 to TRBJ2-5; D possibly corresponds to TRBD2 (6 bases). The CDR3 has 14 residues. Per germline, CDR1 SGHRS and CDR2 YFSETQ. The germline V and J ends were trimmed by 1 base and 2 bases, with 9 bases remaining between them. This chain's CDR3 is CASSLYRGQETQYF. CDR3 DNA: TGCGCCAGCAGCTTGTACCGGGGGCAAGAGACCCAGTACTTC.

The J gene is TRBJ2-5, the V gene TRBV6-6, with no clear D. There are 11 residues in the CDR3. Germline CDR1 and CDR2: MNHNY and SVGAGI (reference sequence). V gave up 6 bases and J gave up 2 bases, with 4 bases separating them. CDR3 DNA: TGTGCCAGCAGCCCACAAGAGACCCAGTACTTC. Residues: CASSPQETQYF.

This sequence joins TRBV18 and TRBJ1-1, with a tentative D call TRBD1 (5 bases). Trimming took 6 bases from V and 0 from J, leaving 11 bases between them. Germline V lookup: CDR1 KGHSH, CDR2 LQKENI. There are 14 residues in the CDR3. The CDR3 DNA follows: TGTGCCAGCTCCCCGAGGGACTTGAACACTGAAGCTTTCTTT. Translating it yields CASSPRDLNTEAFF.

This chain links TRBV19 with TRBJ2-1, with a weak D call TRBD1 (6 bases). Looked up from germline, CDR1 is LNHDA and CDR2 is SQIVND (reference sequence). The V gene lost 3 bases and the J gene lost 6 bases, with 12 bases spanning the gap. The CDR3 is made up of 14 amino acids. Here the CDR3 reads CASSIFGQFNEQFF. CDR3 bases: TGTGCCAGTAGTATTTTTGGACAGTTCAATGAGCAGTTCTTC.

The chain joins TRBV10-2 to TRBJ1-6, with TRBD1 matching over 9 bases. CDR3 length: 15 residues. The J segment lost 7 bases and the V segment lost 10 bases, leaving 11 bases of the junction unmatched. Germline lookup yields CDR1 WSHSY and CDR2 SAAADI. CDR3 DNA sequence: TGCGCCACCATTTTCATGACAGGGGGAAATTCACCCCTCCACTTT. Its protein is CATIFMTGGNSPLHF.

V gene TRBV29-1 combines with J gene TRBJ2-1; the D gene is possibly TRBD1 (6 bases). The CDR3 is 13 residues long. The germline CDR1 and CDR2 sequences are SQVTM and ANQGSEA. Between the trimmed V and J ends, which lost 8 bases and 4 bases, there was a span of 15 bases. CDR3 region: CSWQTGGYNEQFF. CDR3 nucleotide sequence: TGCAGCTGGCAGACAGGCGGATACAATGAGCAGTTCTTC.

In nucleotides, the CDR3 is TGTGCTAGTGGTTTACAAGAAACCACTGAAGCTTTCTTT. Amino acid sequence: CASGLQETTEAFF. J is TRBJ1-1 and V is TRBV12-5, with unresolved D. The V gene lost 3 bases and the J gene lost 4 bases, with 9 bases spanning the gap. Per germline, CDR1 LGHNT and CDR2 FRNRAP. The CDR3 covers 13 residues.

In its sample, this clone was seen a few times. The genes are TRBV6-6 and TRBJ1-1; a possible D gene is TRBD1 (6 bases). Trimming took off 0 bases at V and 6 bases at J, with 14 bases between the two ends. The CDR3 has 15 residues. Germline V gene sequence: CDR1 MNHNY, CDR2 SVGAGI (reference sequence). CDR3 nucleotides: TGTGCCAGCAGTTACTCGAAAGGGGGAGACCCTGAAGCTTTCTTT. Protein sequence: CASSYSKGGDPEAFF.

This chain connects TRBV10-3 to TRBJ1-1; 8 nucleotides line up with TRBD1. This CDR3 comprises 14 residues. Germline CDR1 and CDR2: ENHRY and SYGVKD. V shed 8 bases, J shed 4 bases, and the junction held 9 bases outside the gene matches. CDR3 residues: CAIFRGPRATEAFF. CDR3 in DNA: TGTGCCATCTTCAGGGGGCCGCGGGCCACTGAAGCTTTCTTT.

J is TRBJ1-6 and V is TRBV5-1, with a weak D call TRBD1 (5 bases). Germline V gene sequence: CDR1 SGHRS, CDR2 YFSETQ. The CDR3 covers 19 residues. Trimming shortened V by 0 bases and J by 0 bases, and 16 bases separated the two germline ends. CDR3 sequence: CASSLVGGRTSSYNSPLHF. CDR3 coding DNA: TGCGCCAGCAGCTTGGTAGGTGGACGGACAAGCTCCTATAATTCACCCCTCCACTTT. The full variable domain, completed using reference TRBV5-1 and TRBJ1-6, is KAGVTQTPRYLIKTRGQQVTLSCSPISGHRSVSWYQQTPGQGLQFLFEYFSETQRNKGNFPGRFSGRQFSNSRSEMNVSTLELGDSALYLCASSLVGGRTSSYNSPLHFGNGTRLTVT.

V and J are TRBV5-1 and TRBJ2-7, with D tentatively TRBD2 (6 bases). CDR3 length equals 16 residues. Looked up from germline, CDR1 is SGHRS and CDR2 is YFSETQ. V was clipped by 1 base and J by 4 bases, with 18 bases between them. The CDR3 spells CASSLWSGTPLYEQYF. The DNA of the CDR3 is TGCGCCAGCAGCTTGTGGTCCGGGACTCCCTTATACGAGCAGTACTTC.

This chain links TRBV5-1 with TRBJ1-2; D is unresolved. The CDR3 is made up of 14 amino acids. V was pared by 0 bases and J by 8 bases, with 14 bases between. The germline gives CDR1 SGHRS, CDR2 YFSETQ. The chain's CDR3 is CASSLERGIGGYTF. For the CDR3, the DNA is TGCGCCAGCAGCTTGGAACGGGGTATTGGGGGCTACACCTTC.

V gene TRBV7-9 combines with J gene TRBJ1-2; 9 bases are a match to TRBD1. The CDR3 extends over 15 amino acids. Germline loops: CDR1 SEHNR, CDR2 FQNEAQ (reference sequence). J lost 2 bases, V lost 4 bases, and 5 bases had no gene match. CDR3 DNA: TGTGCCAGCAGCTCCTGGGACAGGGCAAACTATGGCTACACCTTC. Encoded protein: CASSSWDRANYGYTF.

In DNA form, the CDR3 reads TGTGCCAGCAGCTTGCTGAATGAGCAGTTCTTC. This translates into CASSLLNEQFF. The genes are TRBV5-4 and TRBJ2-1; D remains ambiguous. Germline CDR1 is SGHNT and CDR2 is YYREEE (reference sequence). The CDR3 sequence is 11 residues long. Between the trimmed V and J ends, which lost 1 base and 7 bases, there was a span of 3 bases.

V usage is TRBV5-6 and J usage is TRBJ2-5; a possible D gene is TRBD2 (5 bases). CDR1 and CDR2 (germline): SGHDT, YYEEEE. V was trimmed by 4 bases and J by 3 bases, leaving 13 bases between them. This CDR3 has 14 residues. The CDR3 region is CASSRGPLKETQYF. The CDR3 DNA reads TGTGCCAGCAGCAGAGGGCCCCTGAAAGAGACCCAGTACTTC.

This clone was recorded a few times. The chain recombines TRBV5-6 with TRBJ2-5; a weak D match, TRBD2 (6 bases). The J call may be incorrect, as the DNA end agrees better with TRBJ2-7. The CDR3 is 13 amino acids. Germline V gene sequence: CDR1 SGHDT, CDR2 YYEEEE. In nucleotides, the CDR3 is TGTGCCAGCAGCTTGACGGGGGTCTACGAGCAGTACTTC. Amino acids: CASSLTGVYEQYF.

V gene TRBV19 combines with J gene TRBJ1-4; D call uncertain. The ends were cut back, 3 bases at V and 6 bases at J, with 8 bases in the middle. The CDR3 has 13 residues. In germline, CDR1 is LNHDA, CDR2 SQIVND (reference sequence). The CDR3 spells CASSMFSYEKLFF. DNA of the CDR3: TGTGCCAGTAGTATGTTTAGCTATGAAAAACTGTTTTTT. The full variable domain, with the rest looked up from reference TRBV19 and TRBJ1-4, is DGGITQSPKYLFRKEGQNVTLSCEQNLNHDAMYWYRQDPGQGLRLIYYSQIVNDFQKGDIAEGYSVSREKKESFPLTVTSAQKNPTAFYLCASSMFSYEKLFFGSGTQLSVL.

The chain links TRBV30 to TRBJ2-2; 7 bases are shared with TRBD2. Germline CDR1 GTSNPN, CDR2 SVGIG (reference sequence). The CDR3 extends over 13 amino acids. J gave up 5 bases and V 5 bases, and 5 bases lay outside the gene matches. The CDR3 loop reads CAWGGSGTGELFF. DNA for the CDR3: TGTGCCTGGGGCGGGAGTGGGACCGGGGAGCTGTTTTTT. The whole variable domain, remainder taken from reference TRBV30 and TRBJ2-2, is SQTIHQWPATLVQPVGSPLSLECTVEGTSNPNLYWYRQAAGRGLQLLFYSVGIGQISSEVPQNLSASRPQDRQFILSSKKLLLSDSGFYLCAWGGSGTGELFFGEGSRLTVL.